The 32 T cell receptor beta chains given below trace back to one sample, sequenced in a study of blood T cell repertoires in COVID-19. Libraries were prepared by immunoSEQ multiplex PCR; TCRdb keeps only in-frame clonotypes and omits some of them. In the table there are fewer than 120,000 clones, over 75% of which are singletons. Source material: peripheral blood. Receptors were obtained from a woman older than 75 with active or convalescent COVID-19.

This clone has a count of ten or more. V gene TRBV4-2 combines with J gene TRBJ1-5; a possible D gene is TRBD1 (6 bases). Germline values: CDR1 LGHNA, CDR2 YNFKEQ. V was trimmed by 5 bases and J by 0 bases, leaving 23 bases between them. This CDR3 is 19 amino acids long. The CDR3 DNA is TGTGCCAGCAGCAGTCGAGGGACAATGGGCGGATATAGCAATCAGCCCCAGCATTTT. Protein product: CASSSRGTMGGYSNQPQHF.

The chain employs TRBV25-1 and TRBJ2-5; 14 bases are shared with TRBD2. This CDR3 comprises 16 residues. The trim removed 2 bases at V and 5 bases at J, leaving 4 bases unmatched. The germline CDR1 and CDR2 sequences are MGHDK and SYGVNS. CDR3 sequence reads: CASSEGTSGSRETQYF. In DNA, the CDR3 is TGTGCCAGCAGTGAAGGGACTAGCGGGAGCAGGGAGACCCAGTACTTC.

The chain employs TRBV6-5 and TRBJ1-1; TRBD1 matches at 10 bases. V shed 6 bases, J shed 4 bases, and the junction held 5 bases outside the gene matches. From germline, CDR1 is MNHEY and CDR2 SVGAGI. The CDR3 has 14 amino acids. The CDR3 region is CASSVGQGFTEAFF. In DNA form, the CDR3 reads TGTGCCAGCAGCGTGGGACAGGGGTTCACTGAAGCTTTCTTT.

The chain links TRBV10-3 to TRBJ1-2; TRBD1 matches 9 bases. This CDR3 contains 14 residues. From germline, CDR1 is ENHRY and CDR2 SYGVKD. Trimming cost V 4 bases and J 4 bases; bases outside gene matches: 4. DNA for the CDR3: TGTGCCATCAGTGGGGGACAGGGTCCCTATGGCTACACCTTC. This gives the protein CAISGGQGPYGYTF.

The chain is built from TRBV6-1 and TRBJ2-1; TRBD2 matches at 9 bases. V was pared by 2 bases and J by 1 base, with 12 bases of the junction left unmatched. The CDR3 is 19 amino acids. Looked up from germline, CDR1 is MNHNS and CDR2 is SASEGT. CDR3 loop: CASSELGAGSGRSYNEQFF. The CDR3 DNA is TGTGCCAGCAGTGAACTAGGGGCCGGCAGCGGGAGGTCCTACAATGAGCAGTTCTTC.

The chain joins TRBV4-2 to TRBJ2-1, with no clear D. The V gene's germline CDR1 is LGHNA and CDR2 YNFKEQ. CDR3 length equals 14 residues. The V gene lost 0 bases and the J gene lost 9 bases, with 12 bases spanning the gap. Here the CDR3 DNA reads TGTGCCAGCAGCCAAGAGCTGTCGGTCATTGAGCAGTTCTTC. Residues: CASSQELSVIEQFF.

This clone was recorded only once. This chain links TRBV5-6 with TRBJ1-4; D remains ambiguous. Germline-derived CDR1 and CDR2 are SGHDT and YYEEEE. The germline V and J ends were trimmed by 4 bases and 5 bases, with 15 bases remaining between them. The CDR3 consists of 15 residues. The CDR3 is CASSPVNSKNEKLFF. The DNA for the CDR3 is TGTGCCAGCAGCCCGGTGAACAGTAAAAATGAAAAACTGTTTTTT.

J is TRBJ2-1 and V is TRBV6-2 or TRBV6-3; D gene unclear. Per the germline V gene, CDR1 is MNHEY and CDR2 is SVGEGT. Trimming shortened V by 2 bases and J by 8 bases, and 16 bases separated the two germline ends. This CDR3 has 15 amino acids. This CDR3 is CASSYGRSVVDEQFF. The CDR3 DNA is TGTGCCAGCAGTTACGGAAGGAGTGTGGTTGATGAGCAGTTCTTC.

The CDR3 spells CATSRVGGSSGANVLTF. CDR3 nucleotide sequence: TGTGCCACCAGCAGAGTCGGCGGGTCCTCTGGGGCCAACGTCCTGACTTTC. The chain carries TRBV15 and TRBJ2-6; the D gene is possibly TRBD2 (5 bases). The length of the CDR3 is 17 residues. The germline V and J ends were trimmed by 1 base and 0 bases, with 10 bases remaining between them. CDR1 is LNHNV, CDR2 YYDKDF, per germline (reference sequence). The full variable domain, in which reference TRBV15 and TRBJ2-6 provide the parts outside the CDR3, is DAMVIQNPRYQVTQFGKPVTLSCSQTLNHNVMYWYQQKSSQAPKLLFHYYDKDFNNEADTPDNFQSRRPNTSFCFLDIRSPGLGDTAMYLCATSRVGGSSGANVLTFGAGSRLTVL.

This chain joins TRBV5-1 and TRBJ2-5; 8 bases are a match to TRBD1. Per germline, CDR1 SGHRS and CDR2 YFSETQ. V gave up 4 bases and J gave up 5 bases; unmatched junction bases: 4. This CDR3 region has 13 residues. The CDR3 bases are TGCGCCAGCAGCAAGGGGACAGGCGAGACCCAGTACTTC. It is translated as CASSKGTGETQYF.

This chain links TRBV9 with TRBJ1-2; no reliable D call. V was pared by 0 bases and J by 6 bases, with 9 bases between. The CDR3 runs to 13 residues. Germline V gives CDR1 SGDLS, CDR2 YYNGEE. The CDR3: CASSVDEGDGYTF. CDR3 DNA sequence: TGTGCCAGCAGCGTAGATGAGGGAGATGGCTACACCTTC.

This clone was counted once. J is TRBJ2-7 and V is TRBV7-9; possibly TRBD2 for D (5 bases). The CDR3 has 13 residues. Trimming cost V 5 bases and J 2 bases, with 10 bases left between them. Per germline, CDR1 SEHNR and CDR2 FQNEAQ (reference sequence). The CDR3 nucleotides read TGTGCCAGCAGCCTCAGCGGCCCCTACGAGCAGTACTTC. Encoded protein: CASSLSGPYEQYF.

This chain links TRBV19 with TRBJ2-7, with 7 bases matching TRBD2. Germline values: CDR1 LNHDA, CDR2 SQIVND (reference sequence). The V and J ends lost 1 base and 0 bases, in that order; junction bases with no gene match: 6. The CDR3 totals 16 residues. The CDR3 is CASSIGSGLSSYEQYF. The CDR3 nucleotides read TGTGCCAGTAGTATAGGTAGCGGGCTGAGCTCCTACGAGCAGTACTTC. Drawing the rest from reference TRBV19 and TRBJ2-7, the complete variable domain is DGGITQSPKYLFRKEGQNVTLSCEQNLNHDAMYWYRQDPGQGLRLIYYSQIVNDFQKGDIAEGYSVSREKKESFPLTVTSAQKNPTAFYLCASSIGSGLSSYEQYFGPGTRLTVT.

The chain couples TRBV5-1 to TRBJ1-3; perhaps TRBD1 as D (5 bases). The V end lost 7 bases, the J end lost 0 bases, and 14 bases lay between the germline ends. CDR3 length: 15 residues. CDR1 is SGHRS, CDR2 YFSETQ, per germline. CDR3 amino acids: CASARDADSGNTIYF. CDR3 in DNA: TGCGCCAGCGCGCGGGACGCAGACTCTGGAAACACCATATATTTT. The full variable domain, its missing parts supplied by reference TRBV5-1 and TRBJ1-3, is KAGVTQTPRYLIKTRGQQVTLSCSPISGHRSVSWYQQTPGQGLQFLFEYFSETQRNKGNFPGRFSGRQFSNSRSEMNVSTLELGDSALYLCASARDADSGNTIYFGEGSWLTVV.

This chain connects TRBV7-2 to TRBJ1-6; 7 bases agree with TRBD1. With V trimmed by 3 bases and J by 7 bases, 3 bases remained unmatched. The germline V gene has CDR1 SGHTA and CDR2 FQGNSA. The CDR3 has 14 residues. CDR3 sequence reads: CASSFTGDNSPLHF. For the CDR3, the DNA is TGTGCCAGCAGCTTTACAGGGGACAATTCACCCCTCCACTTT. Full variable domain (outside the CDR3, taken from reference TRBV7-2 and TRBJ1-6): GAGVSQSPSNKVTEKGKDVELRCDPISGHTALYWYRQSLGQGLEFLIYFQGNSAPDKSGLPSDRFSAERTGGSVSTLTIQRTQQEDSAVYLCASSFTGDNSPLHFGNGTRLTVT.

This chain uses TRBV9 with TRBJ2-3; TRBD2 is a possible D gene (7 bases). Deletions cut 3 bases from V and 8 bases from J, with 19 bases between. The CDR3 covers 15 residues. Germline assignment: CDR1 SGDLS and CDR2 YYNGEE. CDR3 bases: TGTGCCAGCAGCGAGGTCGGGGGGCTGGCGGTTACGCAGTATTTT. Translating it yields CASSEVGGLAVTQYF. Full variable domain (missing parts from reference TRBV9 and TRBJ2-3): DSGVTQTPKHLITATGQRVTLRCSPRSGDLSVYWYQQSLDQGLQFLIQYYNGEERAKGNILERFSAQQFPDLHSELNLSSLELGDSALYFCASSEVGGLAVTQYFGPGTRLTVL.

Here the CDR3 DNA reads TGTGCCAGCAGCTTAGGGTCTAGCGAGCCCCAAGAGACCCAGTACTTC. It specifies CASSLGSSEPQETQYF. This chain links TRBV7-9 with TRBJ2-5; D is possibly TRBD2 (6 bases). Germline-derived CDR1 and CDR2 are SEHNR and FQNEAQ (reference sequence). This CDR3 spans 16 amino acids. The ends were cut back, 1 base at V and 1 base at J, with 13 bases in the middle.

The genes are TRBV29-1 and TRBJ2-7; 7 positions agree with TRBD1. This CDR3 is 12 amino acids long. Per the germline V gene, CDR1 is SQVTM and CDR2 is ANQGSEA. J lost 5 bases, V lost 6 bases, and 7 bases had no gene match. CDR3 in amino acids: CSVLTGSHEQYF. The CDR3, as DNA: TGCAGCGTGTTGACAGGGAGCCACGAGCAGTACTTC.

The chain is built from TRBV29-1 and TRBJ1-4, with TRBD1 matching 7 bases. CDR3 length equals 14 residues. J was trimmed by 7 bases and V by 4 bases; bases with no gene match: 9. Germline V gene data show CDR1 as SQVTM and CDR2 as ANQGSEA. Here the CDR3 reads CSVAWTGGGEKLFF. The CDR3 DNA sequence: TGCAGCGTTGCCTGGACAGGAGGGGGTGAAAAACTGTTTTTT.

V is TRBV7-3 and J is TRBJ2-3; the match to TRBD1 covers 8 bases. This CDR3 region has 15 residues. The trim removed 5 bases at V and 4 bases at J, leaving 8 bases unmatched. The germline V gene encodes CDR1 SGHTA and CDR2 FQGTGA. The CDR3 DNA is TGTGCCAGCAGCCCTACAGGGGGTGGGTCAGATACGCAGTATTTT. The encoded protein is CASSPTGGGSDTQYF.

V gene TRBV2 combines with J gene TRBJ2-6, with 14 bases matching TRBD2. Germline V gene data show CDR1 as SNHLY and CDR2 as FYNNEI. Trimming removed 6 bases from V and 4 bases from J; junction bases left unmatched: 8. The CDR3 sequence is 18 residues long. The CDR3 DNA reads as TGTGCCAGCAGACCAGGACTAGCGGGAGGCCCCGGGGCCAACGTCCTGACTTTC. Its protein product is CASRPGLAGGPGANVLTF.

This chain connects TRBV25-1 to TRBJ1-3; weak D call: TRBD1 (6 bases). The CDR3 spans 15 residues. Germline V gene sequence: CDR1 MGHDK, CDR2 SYGVNS. V was shortened by 3 bases and J by 0 bases, with 9 bases between the two germline ends. CDR3 sequence (DNA): TGTGCCAGCAGTGACGACAGGAACTCTGGAAACACCATATATTTT. The encoded protein is CASSDDRNSGNTIYF. The complete variable domain, with remaining parts taken from reference TRBV25-1 and TRBJ1-3, reads EADIYQTPRYLVIGTGKKITLECSQTMGHDKMYWYQQDPGMELHLIHYSYGVNSTEKGDLSSESTVSRIRTEHFPLTLESARPSHTSQYLCASSDDRNSGNTIYFGEGSWLTVV.

J is TRBJ2-2 and V is TRBV11-2; TRBD2 agrees at 9 bases. Trimming took 5 bases from V and 0 from J; bases not matched to a gene: 4. The CDR3 runs 16 residues. Germline CDR1 SGHAT, CDR2 FQNNGV. The CDR3 nucleotides are TGTGCCAGCAGCCCGCCTAGCGGGGCGAACACCGGGGAGCTGTTTTTT. Protein product: CASSPPSGANTGELFF.

CDR3 sequence reads: CASSPPGDTYYEQYF. The CDR3 DNA follows: TGTGCCAGCAGCCCACCAGGGGACACTTACTACGAGCAGTACTTC. The chain employs TRBV7-3 and TRBJ2-7, with D possibly being TRBD1 (6 bases). Looked up from germline, CDR1 is SGHTA and CDR2 is FQGTGA. Trimming left V 5 bases short and J 3 bases short, with 17 bases between. CDR3 length: 15 residues. Looking up the rest from reference TRBV7-3 and TRBJ2-7 gives the full variable domain: GAGVSQTPSNKVTEKGKYVELRCDPISGHTALYWYRQSLGQGPEFLIYFQGTGAADDSGLPNDRFFAVRPEGSVSTLKIQRTERGDSAVYLCASSPPGDTYYEQYFGPGTRLTVT.

The V gene is TRBV7-9, the J gene TRBJ1-2; D may be TRBD1 (5 bases). Per germline, CDR1 SEHNR and CDR2 FQNEAQ (reference sequence). CDR3 length equals 18 residues. Trimming pared 8 bases from V and 1 base from J, leaving 26 bases between. In nucleotides, the CDR3 is TGTGCCAGCGGCAGAAGGGGAGGGTTAATGCGCCTTAACTATGGCTACACCTTC. It is translated as CASGRRGGLMRLNYGYTF. Full variable domain (outside the CDR3, taken from reference TRBV7-9 and TRBJ1-2): DTGVSQNPRHKITKRGQNVTFRCDPISEHNRLYWYRQTLGQGPEFLTYFQNEAQLEKSRLLSDRFSAERPKGSFSTLEIQRTEQGDSAMYLCASGRRGGLMRLNYGYTFGSGTRLTVV.

The genes are TRBV7-9 and TRBJ1-2, with TRBD1 matching over 11 bases. The CDR3 loop spans 14 amino acids. Germline V gene data show CDR1 as SEHNR and CDR2 as FQNEAQ (reference sequence). J lost 7 bases, V lost 7 bases, and 8 bases had no gene match. The CDR3 region is CASNTGTGGLGYTF. Written as DNA, the CDR3 is TGTGCCAGCAACACCGGGACAGGGGGTCTTGGCTACACCTTC. Looking up the rest from reference TRBV7-9 and TRBJ1-2 gives the full variable domain: DTGVSQNPRHKITKRGQNVTFRCDPISEHNRLYWYRQTLGQGPEFLTYFQNEAQLEKSRLLSDRFSAERPKGSFSTLEIQRTEQGDSAMYLCASNTGTGGLGYTFGSGTRLTVV.

The rearrangement uses TRBV11-2 and TRBJ1-5; D is unresolved. The CDR3 consists of 14 residues. V dropped 3 bases and J dropped 0 bases, with 6 bases sitting between them. Germline V lookup: CDR1 SGHAT, CDR2 FQNNGV. The CDR3 nucleotides read TGTGCCAGCAGCTTGAGCTATAGCAATCAGCCCCAGCATTTT. It is translated as CASSLSYSNQPQHF.

This clone was detected once. The rearrangement uses TRBV3-1 (or the pseudogene TRBV3-2) and TRBJ1-5; perhaps TRBD1 as D (5 bases). Per the germline V gene, CDR1 is LGHDT and CDR2 is YNNKEL (reference sequence). The length of the CDR3 is 15 residues. V lost 2 bases, J lost 0 bases, and 8 bases lay in between. The CDR3 DNA follows: TGTGCCAGCAGCCAACGCAGGGATAGCAATCAGCCCCAGCATTTT. Amino acid sequence: CASSQRRDSNQPQHF.

The rearrangement joins TRBV5-1 to TRBJ2-5; TRBD2 matches at 8 bases. The V and J ends lost 3 bases and 3 bases, in that order; junction bases with no gene match: 7. The CDR3 loop spans 15 amino acids. CDR1 SGHRS and CDR2 YFSETQ come from the germline V gene. The CDR3 sequence: CASSWGSGNKETQYF. The CDR3 DNA is TGCGCCAGCAGCTGGGGTAGCGGGAATAAAGAGACCCAGTACTTC.

The chain combines TRBV3-1 (or the pseudogene TRBV3-2) with TRBJ2-7; 8 nucleotides line up with TRBD2. J lost 3 bases, V lost 7 bases, and 5 bases had no gene match. CDR3 length equals 13 residues. The germline gives CDR1 LGHDT, CDR2 YNNKEL (reference sequence). The CDR3 DNA follows: TGTGCCAGCACCCGTAGCGGGGACTACGAGCAGTACTTC. Its protein product is CASTRSGDYEQYF.

The J gene is TRBJ1-5, the V gene TRBV30; 7 positions agree with TRBD1. CDR1 GTSNPN and CDR2 SVGIG come from the germline V gene (reference sequence). With 0 bases clipped from V and 4 bases from J, the junction kept 3 bases outside the gene matches. There are 14 residues in the CDR3. The CDR3 loop reads CAWSVVQGNQPQHF. The CDR3 bases are TGTGCCTGGAGTGTCGTACAGGGGAATCAGCCCCAGCATTTT.

The V gene is TRBV18, the J gene TRBJ2-1, with 11 bases aligning to TRBD2. Germline CDR1 and CDR2: KGHSH and LQKENI. V lost 2 bases and J lost 1; bases outside the gene matches: 1. There are 16 residues in the CDR3. The CDR3 loop reads CASSPSSGRSYNEQFF. Here the CDR3 DNA reads TGTGCCAGCTCACCATCTAGCGGGAGGTCCTACAATGAGCAGTTCTTC.